A single sample is the source of the 10 T cell receptor beta chains below, sequenced in a study of T cell clonotyping in hematopoietic cell transplantation. Method: immunoSEQ multiplex PCR; TCRdb's copy keeps in-frame clones and lacks some. The repertoire includes some 5,500 clones, approximately 81% of them detected once, and 3.5% to 4.5% sits in the top ten. Time point in this sample: recipient sample about 28 days before transplant, after cytoreduction. The sample was peripheral blood mononuclear cells, taken before stem cell transplant. The receptors derive from a man in his sixties with acute myeloid leukemia. Some clones in this sample may be carry-over from other donors' samples.

The chain recombines TRBV5-5 with TRBJ1-1, with unresolved D. Trimming cost V 4 bases and J 1 base, with 11 bases left between them. Germline V gene data show CDR1 as SGHKS and CDR2 as YYEKEE (reference sequence). The CDR3 totals 14 residues. CDR3 sequence: CASSPLGENTEAFF. CDR3 DNA sequence: TGTGCCAGCAGCCCTCTCGGGGAGAACACTGAAGCTTTCTTT.

The gene calls are TRBV30 and TRBJ1-1, with a weak D call TRBD1 (5 bases). Germline V gives CDR1 GTSNPN, CDR2 SVGIG (reference sequence). The germline V and J ends were trimmed by 5 bases and 0 bases, with 16 bases remaining between them. The CDR3 loop spans 15 amino acids. This CDR3 is CAWDRQLVMNTEAFF. The CDR3 nucleotides are TGTGCCTGGGATCGACAGCTAGTCATGAACACTGAAGCTTTCTTT. The complete variable domain, with remaining parts taken from reference TRBV30 and TRBJ1-1, reads SQTIHQWPATLVQPVGSPLSLECTVEGTSNPNLYWYRQAAGRGLQLLFYSVGIGQISSEVPQNLSASRPQDRQFILSSKKLLLSDSGFYLCAWDRQLVMNTEAFFGQGTRLTVV.

The rearrangement joins TRBV7-3 to TRBJ2-1; 11 bases are a match to TRBD2. V shed 5 bases, J shed 2 bases, and the junction held 2 bases outside the gene matches. Germline lookup yields CDR1 SGHTA and CDR2 FQGTGA. The CDR3 has 15 amino acids. The CDR3 coding sequence is TGTGCCAGCAGCCTTAGCGGGGGGGCCTACAATGAGCAGTTCTTC. Translation: CASSLSGGAYNEQFF.

The chain employs TRBV5-1 and TRBJ2-2, with D maybe TRBD1 (5 bases). CDR1 is SGHRS and CDR2 is YFSETQ in the germline V gene. Trimming took off 4 bases at V and 3 bases at J, with 10 bases between the two ends. The CDR3 runs to 14 residues. CDR3 coding DNA: TGCGCCAGCAGCCTGGACACGGACACCGGGGAGCTGTTTTTT. Amino acids: CASSLDTDTGELFF.

The chain uses TRBV25-1 and TRBJ2-2, with D possibly being TRBD2 (6 bases). Trimming stripped 4 bases from V and 6 bases from J, with 12 bases between. This CDR3 is 14 amino acids long. Germline assignment: CDR1 MGHDK and CDR2 SYGVNS. The CDR3 sequence: CASSAFGGPGELFF. CDR3 DNA: TGTGCCAGCAGTGCCTTTGGAGGGCCCGGGGAGCTGTTTTTT. Full variable domain (missing parts from reference TRBV25-1 and TRBJ2-2): EADIYQTPRYLVIGTGKKITLECSQTMGHDKMYWYQQDPGMELHLIHYSYGVNSTEKGDLSSESTVSRIRTEHFPLTLESARPSHTSQYLCASSAFGGPGELFFGEGSRLTVL.

The sample holds a few counts of this clone. V gene TRBV14 combines with J gene TRBJ1-1, with 9 nucleotides matching TRBD1. Germline V gene data show CDR1 as SGHDN and CDR2 as FVKESK. The length of the CDR3 is 15 residues. With V trimmed by 6 bases and J by 4 bases, 9 bases remained unmatched. The CDR3 DNA follows: TGTGCCAGCAGTTTTACAGGGGGCTTGCGCACTGAAGCTTTCTTT. Protein product: CASSFTGGLRTEAFF.

The V and J genes are TRBV7-9 and TRBJ2-7; 10 nucleotides line up with TRBD1. The CDR3 length is 13 residues. Losses at the gene ends were 4 bases for V and 5 bases for J; bases not matched to a gene: 2. Looked up from germline, CDR1 is SEHNR and CDR2 is FQNEAQ (reference sequence). This chain's CDR3 is CASSWDRGHEQYF. In DNA, the CDR3 is TGTGCCAGCAGCTGGGACAGGGGCCACGAGCAGTACTTC. The variable domain in full, with the rest retrieved from reference TRBV7-9 and TRBJ2-7, is DTGVSQNPRHKITKRGQNVTFRCDPISEHNRLYWYRQTLGQGPEFLTYFQNEAQLEKSRLLSDRFSAERPKGSFSTLEIQRTEQGDSAMYLCASSWDRGHEQYFGPGTRLTVT.

The V call is TRBV6-5, the J call TRBJ2-5; no definite D call. This CDR3 comprises 14 residues. Germline CDR1 reads MNHEY; CDR2 reads SVGAGI. Between the trimmed V and J ends, which lost 6 bases and 1 base, there was a span of 12 bases. This CDR3 reads CASSDPLTQETQYF. The CDR3 nucleotides are TGTGCCAGCAGCGATCCATTGACCCAAGAGACCCAGTACTTC.

The chain combines TRBV28 with TRBJ1-5; TRBD1 agrees at 8 bases. Germline CDR1 and CDR2: MDHEN and SYDVKM. V lost 5 bases, J lost 2 bases, and 2 bases stayed unmatched. The length of the CDR3 is 14 residues. The CDR3 sequence is CASSAGGGNQPQHF. DNA of the CDR3: TGTGCCAGCAGTGCAGGGGGCGGCAATCAGCCCCAGCATTTT.

The J gene is TRBJ1-2, the V gene TRBV6-5, with 11 bases that match TRBD1. The trim removed 0 bases at V and 11 bases at J, leaving 5 bases unmatched. The CDR3 has 14 amino acids. In germline, CDR1 is MNHEY, CDR2 SVGAGI. This CDR3 is CASSYSWTGGVYTF. CDR3 DNA sequence: TGTGCCAGCAGTTACTCTTGGACAGGGGGCGTGTACACCTTC.